This T cell receptor (beta chain) was captured by sequencing in a study of breast tumors, draining lymph nodes, adjacent tissues. Study-level points and caveats: Tumor T cell lymph node origin was a supported hypothesis, not proven. Findings are consistent with lymph node origin and intratumoral expansion of most tumor T cells. Tumor TCR diversity was below lymph nodes but above nontumor tissue. Luminal-like breast cancer showed significantly higher tumor–nontumor repertoire similarity than basal-like.

The lymph nodes were axillary draining lymph nodes from breast cancer patients. This clonotype was counted many times. Antigen unknown. With 3 bases clipped from V and 5 bases from J, the junction kept 3 bases outside the gene matches. This CDR3 region has 13 residues. The germline gives CDR1 DFQATT, CDR2 SNEGSKA (reference sequence). Each CDR3 protein gets one entry after TCRdb re-called the multiplex PCR reads with MiXCR. This table holds about 130,000 distinct CDR3 sequences, over 20% found once. This chain connects TRBV20-1 to TRBJ2-1; TRBD2 agrees at 8 bases. The source is a female donor with breast cancer. Some clones in this sample may be carry-over from other donors' samples. Sequenced input: axillary lymph node tissue. The CDR3 spells CSASSGGNNEQFF. CDR3 coding DNA: TGCAGTGCTAGTTCGGGAGGGAACAATGAGCAGTTCTTC.